This T cell receptor beta chain was found in a study of shared T cell receptors in the human thymus. Repertoires were generated with immunoSEQ multiplex PCR, while TCRdb's copy carries only in-frame clones and drops some. Counted here are roughly 550,000 clones, more than 75% occurring once; the ten biggest clones make up 0.013%. The CDR3 loop spans 14 amino acids. V was pared by 7 bases and J by 0 bases, with 12 bases between. The germline V gene has CDR1 LNHDA and CDR2 SQIVND (reference sequence). The same data also contributed to another study, on human thymus T cells. That investigation notes: Serving as donors were healthy Finnish infants, each of whom was having open corrective surgery for congenital heart defects. Resections that were taken during corrective heart surgery supplied the thymus tissue. There appeared to be biased usage of V and J genes in thymic and blood repertoires. Related research described strongly overlapping thymic repertoires in unrelated people.

The receptor's source is a boy younger than two with a congenital heart defect. The rearrangement uses TRBV19 and TRBJ1-1; a weak D match, TRBD1 (6 bases). Sequencing used thymocytes. CDR3: CASKEGGMNTEAFF. The DNA for the CDR3 is TGTGCCAGTAAGGAAGGGGGTATGAACACTGAAGCTTTCTTT.